The following is a TCR beta chain sequence with its context. Its target is not known. CDR3 length equals 13 residues. V lost 8 bases and J 8 bases, leaving 18 bases between the germline ends. CDR1 and CDR2 from the germline V gene are MGHDK and SYGVNS. CD45RO negativity and positive selection for CCR7 defined naive CD8 cells, a population that excluded terminally differentiated effector memory CD45RA+ cells. This specimen belongs to a study of shared clonotypes between healthy human individuals. Study-wide background: Researchers assigned three CD4 naive, three CD4 memory, two CD8 naive and one CD8 memory plate to each donor.

TCRdb's table, derived via immunoSEQ multiplex PCR, lists solely in-frame clones and lacks some. Of about 550,000 clones in the sample, around 95% were seen once. General study points: Estimated richness was generally greater in naive than memory subsets.

Sample: naive CD8+ T cells sorted from blood. The TCR sequence derives from a woman in her thirties in good health. J is TRBJ1-2 and V is TRBV25-1, with D perhaps matching TRBD1 (5 bases). DNA for the CDR3: TGTGCCAGCGGCCAGCGGGGGAATGGAGGCTACACCTTC. The encoded protein is CASGQRGNGGYTF.